The rows below give T cell receptor beta chains drawn from one sample of a study of blood T cell repertoires in COVID-19. Some clones are missing from TCRdb's copy, which holds only in-frame ones; the method was immunoSEQ multiplex PCR. The sample carries 110,000 to 150,000 clones, about 70% recorded once. The sample was peripheral blood. The receptor set was obtained from a man older than 75 with acute or convalescent COVID-19. The conserved cysteine and the conserved F or W are not part of the CDR3 here. The listing skips clone size in some rows; elsewhere it reads once, few, many or a size class.

11,TRBV2,.,ASRDRGNYGYT
12,TRBV11-3,.,ASSQQGVGETQY
11,TRBV5-1,once,ASSPGGGETQY
15,TRBV4-2,.,ASSQDRAGRAGNTIY
12,TRBV5-1,.,ASSVDRMGLEQY
11,TRBV12-3/TRBV12-4,.,ASSPGTSYEQY
12,TRBV5-6,.,ASSLRRLEDEQY
13,TRBV28,.,ASSPTSGVKNIQY
11,TRBV24-1,.,ATRGDFGETQY
10,TRBV5-1,once,ASSSHRDEAF
16,TRBV4-3,few,ASSQDLPRGVGGSPLH